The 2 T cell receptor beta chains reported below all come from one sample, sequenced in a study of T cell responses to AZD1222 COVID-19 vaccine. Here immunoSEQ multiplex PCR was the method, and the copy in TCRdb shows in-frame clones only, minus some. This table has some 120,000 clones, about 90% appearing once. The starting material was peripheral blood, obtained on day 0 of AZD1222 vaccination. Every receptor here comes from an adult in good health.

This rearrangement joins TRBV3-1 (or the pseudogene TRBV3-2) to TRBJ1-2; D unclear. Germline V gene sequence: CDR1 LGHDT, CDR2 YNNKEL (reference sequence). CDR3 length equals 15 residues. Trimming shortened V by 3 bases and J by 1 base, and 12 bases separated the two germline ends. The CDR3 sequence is CASSQPRANNYGYTF. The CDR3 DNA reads TGTGCCAGCAGCCAGCCGAGGGCTAATAACTATGGCTACACCTTC.

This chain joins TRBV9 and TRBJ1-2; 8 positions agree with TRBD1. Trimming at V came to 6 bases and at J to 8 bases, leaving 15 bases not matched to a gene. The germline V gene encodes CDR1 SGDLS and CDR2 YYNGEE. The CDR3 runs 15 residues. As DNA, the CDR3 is TGTGCCAGCACCGAGCGGGGACAGGAGACGGGAGGCTACACCTTC. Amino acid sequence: CASTERGQETGGYTF.